The 5 T cell receptor beta chains presented below share a single source sample, sequenced in a study of blood T cell repertoires in COVID-19. Clones were read by immunoSEQ multiplex PCR, and TCRdb kept only the in-frame ones, dropping some. The data contain fewer than 250,000 clones, 84% of them singletons. The material sequenced was PBMCs or T cells enriched from blood (not recorded which). All receptors come from a woman younger than 45 who had been exposed to COVID-19.

V gene TRBV27 combines with J gene TRBJ2-7; 8 bases map to TRBD1. CDR3 length: 17 residues. V gave up 0 bases and J gave up 0 bases; unmatched junction bases: 7. Germline-derived CDR1 and CDR2 are MNHEY and SMNVEV (reference sequence). The CDR3 region has the DNA TGTGCCAGCAGTTTATCGGAAAACGGACAGGGCTCCTACGAGCAGTACTTC. Residues: CASSLSENGQGSYEQYF.

The CDR3 DNA is TGTGCCAGCTCACCCCTAAGCGGGGTCGGCTACGAGCAGTACTTC. It encodes CASSPLSGVGYEQYF. The chain couples TRBV18 to TRBJ2-7; 7 bases fit TRBD2. V lost 3 bases and J lost 3; bases outside the gene matches: 8. The length of the CDR3 is 15 residues. Looked up from germline, CDR1 is KGHSH and CDR2 is LQKENI.

This chain uses TRBV9 with TRBJ1-1; D remains ambiguous. V was shortened by 4 bases and J by 5 bases, with 15 bases between the two germline ends. Germline V gives CDR1 SGDLS, CDR2 YYNGEE. The CDR3 runs to 14 residues. CDR3 nucleotides: TGTGCCAGCAGCCTACTAGACCGGAGGACTGAAGCTTTCTTT. As protein: CASSLLDRRTEAFF.

This clone was counted only a few times. This chain uses TRBV5-1 with TRBJ2-3; D not certain. This CDR3 has 15 amino acids. Germline V CDR1 and CDR2: SGHRS, YFSETQ. V was trimmed by 0 bases and J by 2 bases, leaving 10 bases between them. In DNA, the CDR3 is TGCGCCAGCAGCTTGGGTGGCAGATCCACAGATACGCAGTATTTT. This gives the protein CASSLGGRSTDTQYF.

This chain joins TRBV27 and TRBJ1-6; possible D gene TRBD1, 5 bases. The CDR3 loop spans 15 amino acids. The germline V gene encodes CDR1 MNHEY and CDR2 SMNVEV (reference sequence). Trimming shortened V by 8 bases and J by 6 bases, and 17 bases separated the two germline ends. In DNA, the CDR3 is TGTGCCAGCTCGGCAAGATGGGGGGGTAATTCACCCCTCCACTTT. Translation: CASSARWGGNSPLHF.